The T cell receptor beta chain described here comes from a study of beta chain features in type 1 diabetes. Across the study: Healthy donors and patients had similar age, gender and cell yields.

Sorted cells reached over 95% purity in every population. Germline V gives CDR1 LNHDA, CDR2 SQIVND (reference sequence). Trimming removed 4 bases at V and 4 bases at J, with 8 bases between. The CDR3 runs 13 residues. Broader study findings: Sequencing used cDNA, and cells with high TCR expression could therefore be over-represented. In every one of the four CD4+ subsets, TCRB CDR3s were moderately but significantly shorter in Type 1 diabetes patients.

This clone was recorded a few times. Its target is unknown. TCRB transcripts that were expressed got sequenced, as all of the isolated RNA had been reverse transcribed. Using immunoSEQ multiplex PCR, the repertoire was profiled, and TCRdb retains in-frame clones only, with some absent. The table records about 900,000 clones, around a sixth of them present only once. The chain joins TRBV19 to TRBJ1-5; D is uncertain. Sequenced input: naive CD4+ T cells from blood. This receptor was obtained from a woman between 18 and 29 years old in good health. CDR3 region: CASSNGRNQPQHF. The CDR3 bases are TGTGCCAGTAGTAACGGGAGAAATCAGCCCCAGCATTTT.